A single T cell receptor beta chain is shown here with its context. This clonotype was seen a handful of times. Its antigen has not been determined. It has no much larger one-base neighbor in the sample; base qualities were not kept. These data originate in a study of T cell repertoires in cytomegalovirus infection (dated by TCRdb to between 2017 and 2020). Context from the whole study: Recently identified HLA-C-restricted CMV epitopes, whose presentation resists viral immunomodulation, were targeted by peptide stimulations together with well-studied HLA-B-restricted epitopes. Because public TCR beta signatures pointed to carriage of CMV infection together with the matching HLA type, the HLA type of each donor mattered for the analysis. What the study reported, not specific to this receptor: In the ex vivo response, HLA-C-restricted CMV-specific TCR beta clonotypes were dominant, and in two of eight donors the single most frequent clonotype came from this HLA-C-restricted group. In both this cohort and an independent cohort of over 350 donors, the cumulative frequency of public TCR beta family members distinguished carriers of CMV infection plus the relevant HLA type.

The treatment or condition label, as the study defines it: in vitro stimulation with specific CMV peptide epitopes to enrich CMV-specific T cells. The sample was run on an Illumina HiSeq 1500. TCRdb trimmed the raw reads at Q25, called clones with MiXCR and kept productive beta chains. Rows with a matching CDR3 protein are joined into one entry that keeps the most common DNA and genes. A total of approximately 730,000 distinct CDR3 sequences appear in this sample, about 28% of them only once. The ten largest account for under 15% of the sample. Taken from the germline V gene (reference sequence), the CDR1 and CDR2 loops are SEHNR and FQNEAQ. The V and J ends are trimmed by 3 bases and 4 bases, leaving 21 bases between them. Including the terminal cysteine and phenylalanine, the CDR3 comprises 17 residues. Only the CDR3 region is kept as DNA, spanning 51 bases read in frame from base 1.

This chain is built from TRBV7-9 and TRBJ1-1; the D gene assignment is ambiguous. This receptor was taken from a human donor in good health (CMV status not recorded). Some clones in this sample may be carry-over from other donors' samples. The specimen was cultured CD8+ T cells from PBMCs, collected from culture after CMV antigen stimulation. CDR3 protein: CASSFIGRIGVSTEAFF. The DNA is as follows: TGTGCCAGCAGCTTTATAGGGCGGATCGGAGTCAGCACTGAAGCTTTCTTT. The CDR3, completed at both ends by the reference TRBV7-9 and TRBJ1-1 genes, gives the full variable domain DTGVSQNPRHKITKRGQNVTFRCDPISEHNRLYWYRQTLGQGPEFLTYFQNEAQLEKSRLLSDRFSAERPKGSFSTLEIQRTEQGDSAMYLCASSFIGRIGVSTEAFFGQGTRLTVV.